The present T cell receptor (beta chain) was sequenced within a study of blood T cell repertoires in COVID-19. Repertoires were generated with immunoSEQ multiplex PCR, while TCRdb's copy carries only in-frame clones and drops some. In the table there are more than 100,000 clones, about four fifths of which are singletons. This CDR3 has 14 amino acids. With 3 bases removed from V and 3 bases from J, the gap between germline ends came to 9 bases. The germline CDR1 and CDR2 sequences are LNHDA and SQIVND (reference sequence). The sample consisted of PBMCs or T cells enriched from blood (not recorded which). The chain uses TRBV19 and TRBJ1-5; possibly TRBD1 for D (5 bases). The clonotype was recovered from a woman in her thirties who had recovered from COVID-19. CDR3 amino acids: CASSIGRANQPQHF. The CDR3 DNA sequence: TGTGCCAGTAGTATCGGCAGGGCCAATCAGCCCCAGCATTTT.